Listed here are 2 T cell receptor beta chains from one sample, sequenced in a study of T cells in Graves' hyperthyroidism and ophthalmopathy. Researchers took RNA transcripts and amplified the TCR beta CDR3 regions from them. A set of HTBI primers served as the primers for a first-round RT-PCR of the TCR CDR3. TCRdb re-called the multiplex PCR reads through MiXCR, storing one row per CDR3 protein. The table includes around 340,000 distinct CDR3 sequences, roughly 17% detected once. The sequencing input was blood. Receptors were obtained from a man aged 30 to 45 with Graves' hyperthyroidism.

V gene TRBV5-5 combines with J gene TRBJ1-6; D remains ambiguous. Trimming took off 4 bases at V and 7 bases at J, with 12 bases between the two ends. Germline assignment: CDR1 SGHKS and CDR2 YYEKEE (reference sequence). This CDR3 is 14 amino acids long. The CDR3 protein is CASSPELFNSPLHF. The DNA of the CDR3 is TGTGCCAGCAGCCCGGAACTCTTCAATTCACCCCTCCACTTT.

This clonotype was found many times. The chain uses TRBV5-1 and TRBJ2-2; D is ambiguous. Germline V gene sequence: CDR1 SGHRS, CDR2 YFSETQ. The length of the CDR3 is 16 residues. Trimming pared 1 base from V and 3 bases from J, leaving 13 bases between. The CDR3 reads CASSLIRRAYTGELFF. The CDR3 DNA reads TGCGCCAGCAGCTTGATTAGACGAGCGTACACCGGGGAGCTGTTTTTT.